The 6 T cell receptor beta chains reported below all come from one sample, sequenced in a study of Ad26.COV2.S vaccination and SARS-CoV-2 variants. The table came from immunoSEQ multiplex PCR; TCRdb's copy has only in-frame clones and leaves some out. The data hold 250,000 or so clones, with around 88% observed a single time. This sample's treatment: about 20 received Ad26.COV2.S at low or high dose, single or two shots; 5 received placebo; per-sample allocation not given. On day 63 after the first injection, vaccine and placebo recipients gave samples. The sample here was peripheral blood, taken in a trial of Ad26.COV2.S vaccine versus placebo. These receptors all stem from a person aged 18-65 years who received the Ad26.COV2.S COVID-19 vaccine or a placebo.

The chain carries TRBV18 and TRBJ2-1, with 8 bases lining up with TRBD2. This CDR3 spans 15 amino acids. Per germline, CDR1 KGHSH and CDR2 LQKENI. The ends lost 7 bases at V and 2 bases at J; junction bases unmatched: 7. Here the CDR3 reads CASCDSGTTYNEQFF. In DNA form, the CDR3 reads TGTGCCAGCTGTGATAGCGGGACAACCTACAATGAGCAGTTCTTC.

This clone was seen a few times. This CDR3 reads CASSEMGQGVGEKLFF. The CDR3 bases are TGTGCCAGCAGTGAAATGGGGCAGGGGGTAGGCGAAAAACTGTTTTTT. The V call is TRBV6-1, the J call TRBJ1-4, with TRBD1 matching over 7 bases. The germline CDR1 and CDR2 sequences are MNHNS and SASEGT. The length of the CDR3 is 16 residues. Trimming at V came to 2 bases and at J to 8 bases, leaving 11 bases not matched to a gene.

This clone was counted only a few times. The chain joins TRBV2 to TRBJ2-3; possible D gene TRBD1, 5 bases. The CDR3 sequence is 13 residues long. Trimming removed 4 bases at V and 6 bases at J, with 11 bases between. The germline V gene has CDR1 SNHLY and CDR2 FYNNEI. The CDR3 spells CASSVKTVDTQYF. DNA of the CDR3: TGTGCCAGCAGTGTGAAGACAGTGGATACGCAGTATTTT.

This clone was seen only once. The gene calls are TRBV7-8 and TRBJ1-5, with 8 bases identical to TRBD1. In germline, CDR1 is SGHVS, CDR2 FQNEAQ. The CDR3 totals 16 residues. Germline trimming cut 5 bases from V and 2 bases from J; bases unmatched to any gene: 8. The DNA of the CDR3 is TGTGCCAGCAGCGGAGACAGGGGCGGGGGCAATCAGCCCCAGCATTTT. This sequence encodes CASSGDRGGGNQPQHF.

This clone has more than one count but fewer than ten. The chain links TRBV4-3 to TRBJ2-5; D could derive from TRBD1 or TRBD2 (5 bases each). Per germline, CDR1 LGHNA and CDR2 YSLEER. Trimming removed 4 bases at V and 1 base at J, with 16 bases between. The CDR3 totals 16 residues. Written as DNA, the CDR3 is TGCGCCAGCAGCCCGGGGACCATCGCCCTCCAAGAGACCCAGTACTTC. Protein: CASSPGTIALQETQYF.

The chain combines TRBV6-6 with TRBJ2-1, with a possible D match to TRBD1 (5 bases). Germline lookup yields CDR1 MNHNY and CDR2 SVGAGI (reference sequence). The V end lost 5 bases, the J end lost 8 bases, and 16 bases lay between the germline ends. This CDR3 is 14 amino acids long. The CDR3 spells CASSLEVGADEQFF. In nucleotides, the CDR3 is TGTGCCAGCAGTCTCGAGGTAGGGGCAGATGAGCAGTTCTTC.